The 19 T cell receptor beta chains below come from one sample, sequenced in a study of blood T cell repertoires in COVID-19. TCRdb's table, derived via immunoSEQ multiplex PCR, lists solely in-frame clones and lacks some. Seen here are some 180,000 clones, roughly 84% observed once, and the top ten hold 13%. Sample: peripheral blood. These receptors originate from a human donor in a cohort sampled during active COVID-19.

V is TRBV6-5 and J is TRBJ2-1; 9 positions agree with TRBD2. V lost 4 bases and J lost 4; bases outside the gene matches: 5. CDR3 length: 15 residues. Germline V lookup: CDR1 MNHEY, CDR2 SVGAGI. The CDR3 nucleotides are TGTGCCAGCAGTTTGAGCGGGAGGTGGTACAATGAGCAGTTCTTC. It codes for CASSLSGRWYNEQFF.

The chain employs TRBV14 and TRBJ2-3; 7 nucleotides align to TRBD2. Germline trimming cut 3 bases from V and 2 bases from J; bases unmatched to any gene: 5. The CDR3 has 15 amino acids. Germline V CDR1 and CDR2: SGHDN, FVKESK. In DNA form, the CDR3 reads TGTGCCAGCAGCCAGGCGGGAGTGGTCACAGATACGCAGTATTTT. Translation: CASSQAGVVTDTQYF.

This CDR3 reads CASSSGGNTGELFF. The CDR3 region has the DNA TGTGCCAGCAGTTCGGGGGGTAATACCGGGGAGCTGTTTTTT. The V and J genes are TRBV28 and TRBJ2-2; TRBD2 aligns across 7 bases. This CDR3 has 14 residues. V lost 4 bases to trimming and J lost 5 bases; unmatched junction nucleotides: 4. Germline values: CDR1 MDHEN, CDR2 SYDVKM. Drawing the rest from reference TRBV28 and TRBJ2-2, the complete variable domain is DVKVTQSSRYLVKRTGEKVFLECVQDMDHENMFWYRQDPGLGLRLIYFSYDVKMKEKGDIPEGYSVSREKKERFSLILESASTNQTSMYLCASSSGGNTGELFFGEGSRLTVL.

The genes are TRBV5-1 and TRBJ2-2, with 9 bases identical to TRBD2. This CDR3 has 15 residues. After removal of 0 bases from V and 4 bases from J, the junction contained 1 base not matched to a gene. Germline CDR1 reads SGHRS; CDR2 reads YFSETQ. The CDR3 sequence: CASSLVSGSTGELFF. CDR3 DNA: TGCGCCAGCAGCTTGGTTAGCGGGAGCACCGGGGAGCTGTTTTTT.

This rearrangement joins TRBV11-2 to TRBJ2-5; D might be TRBD2 (6 bases). The CDR3 runs to 14 residues. The germline V gene encodes CDR1 SGHAT and CDR2 FQNNGV. Trimming left V 1 base short and J 4 bases short, with 10 bases between. CDR3 residues: CASSLGVGGETQYF. CDR3 DNA: TGTGCCAGCAGCTTAGGGGTCGGGGGAGAGACCCAGTACTTC.

This rearrangement joins TRBV5-1 to TRBJ2-3, with D maybe TRBD1 (5 bases). V lost 1 base and J 3 bases, leaving 18 bases between the germline ends. Germline CDR1 reads SGHRS; CDR2 reads YFSETQ. CDR3 length: 17 residues. Here the CDR3 reads CASSLKQVQGRTDTQYF. CDR3 DNA sequence: TGCGCCAGCAGCTTGAAACAGGTTCAAGGGCGGACAGATACGCAGTATTTT. Based on the CDR3 plus reference TRBV5-1 and TRBJ2-3, the full variable domain is KAGVTQTPRYLIKTRGQQVTLSCSPISGHRSVSWYQQTPGQGLQFLFEYFSETQRNKGNFPGRFSGRQFSNSRSEMNVSTLELGDSALYLCASSLKQVQGRTDTQYFGPGTRLTVL.

The chain carries TRBV5-1 and TRBJ2-7; 9 nucleotides agree with TRBD1. Germline CDR1 is SGHRS and CDR2 is YFSETQ. V shed 3 bases, J shed 3 bases, and the junction held 7 bases outside the gene matches. The CDR3 is 15 residues long. The CDR3 spells CASSSAGQGLYEQYF. Written as DNA, the CDR3 is TGCGCCAGCAGCTCAGCGGGACAGGGTCTCTACGAGCAGTACTTC.

The gene calls are TRBV28 and TRBJ2-1; 8 nucleotides line up with TRBD2. The V gene end was trimmed by 5 bases and the J gene end by 5 bases; junction bases not matched to a gene: 5. This CDR3 is 14 amino acids long. The V gene's germline CDR1 is MDHEN and CDR2 SYDVKM. CDR3 sequence: CASSSGGPNNEQFF. The CDR3 bases are TGTGCCAGCAGTAGCGGGGGCCCCAACAATGAGCAGTTCTTC.

The J gene is TRBJ1-2, the V gene TRBV11-2; 8 bases agree with TRBD1. Germline lookup yields CDR1 SGHAT and CDR2 FQNNGV. V lost 5 bases and J lost 8; bases outside the gene matches: 7. This CDR3 has 13 residues. Here the CDR3 reads CASSIRGLRGYTF. The CDR3 nucleotides are TGTGCCAGCAGCATCAGGGGGCTGCGGGGCTACACCTTC.

The rearrangement links TRBV3-1 (or the pseudogene TRBV3-2) to TRBJ1-4; the D is unclear. Germline V gene data show CDR1 as LGHDT and CDR2 as YNNKEL (reference sequence). This CDR3 is built from 14 residues. Deletions cut 7 bases from V and 0 bases from J, with 9 bases between. This chain's CDR3 is CASTSRATNEKLFF. CDR3 bases: TGTGCCAGCACCTCGAGGGCAACTAATGAAAAACTGTTTTTT.

The genes are TRBV21-1 and TRBJ1-1; the table's D call of TRBD1 was not tested on the DNA. TRBV21-1 represents a pseudogene. The CDR3 spans 18 residues. The CDR3 DNA sequence: TGTGCCAGCAGCAAAGAGGGGACAGGGGGCTATCGGAACACTGAAGCTTTCTTT. Amino acid sequence: CASSKEGTGGYRNTEAFF.

The chain couples TRBV11-2 to TRBJ2-3, with TRBD2 identical over 7 bases. CDR3 length: 15 amino acids. CDR1 and CDR2 (germline): SGHAT, FQNNGV. The trim removed 5 bases at V and 0 bases at J, leaving 5 bases unmatched. CDR3 amino acids: CASSHSGTSTDTQYF. CDR3 coding DNA: TGTGCCAGCAGCCACAGCGGGACTAGCACAGATACGCAGTATTTT.

The rearrangement links TRBV21-1 to TRBJ1-3. TRBV21-1 corresponds to a pseudogene. The CDR3 consists of 15 residues. The CDR3 loop reads CASSNRRGSGNTIYF. The CDR3 DNA sequence: TGTGCCAGCAGCAATCGTAGAGGATCTGGAAACACCATATATTTT.

The V gene is TRBV4-2, the J gene TRBJ2-1; a possible D gene is TRBD2 (6 bases). V lost 3 bases and J 4 bases, leaving 22 bases between the germline ends. This CDR3 region has 18 residues. CDR1 and CDR2 from the germline V gene are LGHNA and YNFKEQ. This chain's CDR3 is CASSHLKGLRGRYNEQFF. DNA of the CDR3: TGTGCCAGCAGCCATCTCAAGGGACTTCGGGGCAGATACAATGAGCAGTTCTTC.

The chain carries TRBV3-1 (or the pseudogene TRBV3-2) and TRBJ2-7, with 10 positions matching TRBD1. Germline CDR1 and CDR2: LGHDT and YNNKEL (reference sequence). V shed 2 bases and J 3 bases; nucleotides not matched to a gene: 1. CDR3 length: 14 amino acids. The CDR3 DNA reads TGTGCCAGCAGCCAACGGGACAGGGGCTACGAGCAGTACTTC. Translating it yields CASSQRDRGYEQYF.

The V and J genes are TRBV6-5 and TRBJ2-4; 9 bases are a match to TRBD2. Germline CDR1 MNHEY, CDR2 SVGAGI. J was trimmed by 5 bases and V by 4 bases; bases with no gene match: 6. The CDR3 has 15 residues. CDR3 sequence (DNA): TGTGCCAGCAGTTCCCTACTAGCGGGCCAAAACATTCAGTACTTC. It encodes CASSSLLAGQNIQYF.

The chain links TRBV19 to TRBJ2-3; D possibly corresponds to TRBD1 (5 bases). CDR3 length: 15 amino acids. The germline V gene encodes CDR1 LNHDA and CDR2 SQIVND (reference sequence). Trimming pared 5 bases from V and 0 bases from J, leaving 12 bases between. This CDR3 is CASSAQETSTDTQYF. The CDR3 DNA is TGTGCCAGTAGTGCACAGGAGACTAGCACAGATACGCAGTATTTT.

The chain couples TRBV4-1 to TRBJ1-6; 7 bases map to TRBD1. Germline assignment: CDR1 MGHRA and CDR2 YSYEKL. The V and J ends lost 4 bases and 3 bases, in that order; junction bases with no gene match: 3. This CDR3 is built from 15 residues. CDR3 protein: CASSLGTDYNSPLHF. The CDR3, as DNA: TGCGCCAGCAGCCTCGGGACAGACTATAATTCACCCCTCCACTTT.

The chain has TRBV18 and TRBJ1-1; D remains unclear. The CDR3 runs 14 residues. Trimming took off 0 bases at V and 0 bases at J, with 5 bases between the two ends. CDR1 is KGHSH, CDR2 LQKENI, per germline. CDR3 in amino acids: CASSPPGVNTEAFF. DNA for the CDR3: TGTGCCAGCTCACCACCAGGAGTGAACACTGAAGCTTTCTTT.